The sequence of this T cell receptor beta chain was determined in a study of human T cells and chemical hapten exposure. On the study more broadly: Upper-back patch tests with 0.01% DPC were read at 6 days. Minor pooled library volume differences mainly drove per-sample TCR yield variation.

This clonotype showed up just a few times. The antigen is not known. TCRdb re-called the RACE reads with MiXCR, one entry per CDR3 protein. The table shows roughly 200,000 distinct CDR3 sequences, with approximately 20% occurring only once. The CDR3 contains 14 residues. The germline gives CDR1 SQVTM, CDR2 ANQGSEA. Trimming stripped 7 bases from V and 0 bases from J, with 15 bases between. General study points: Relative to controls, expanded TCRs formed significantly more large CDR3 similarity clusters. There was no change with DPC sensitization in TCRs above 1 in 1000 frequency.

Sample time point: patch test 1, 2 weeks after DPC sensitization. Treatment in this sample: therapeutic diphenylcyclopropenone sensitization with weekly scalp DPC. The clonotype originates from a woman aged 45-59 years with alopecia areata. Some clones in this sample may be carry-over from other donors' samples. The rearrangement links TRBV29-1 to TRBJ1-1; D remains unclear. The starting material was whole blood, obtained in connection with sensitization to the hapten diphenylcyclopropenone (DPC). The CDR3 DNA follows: TGCAGCGGTAATCGGCTGGGGTTGAACACTGAAGCTTTCTTT. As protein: CSGNRLGLNTEAFF.